The present T cell receptor (beta chain) was sequenced within a study of T cell responses to AZD1222 COVID-19 vaccine. Findings and limits, study-wide: Following two doses of AZD1222, Spike-specific TCR breadth and depth rose. Repertoires were obtained solely post-peak T cell response. Only six or seven AZD1222 recipients tested seropositive at baseline.

The data were produced by immunoSEQ multiplex PCR, yet TCRdb's version contains in-frame clones alone and is incomplete. The repertoire has tens of thousands of clones, approximately 89% of them found once; the top ten carry 6.1%. As concerns this clone: The antigen remains unidentified.

The CDR3 extends over 15 amino acids. CDR1 is LNHDA and CDR2 is SQIVND in the germline V gene (reference sequence). V shed 8 bases and J 2 bases; nucleotides not matched to a gene: 9. The specimen comprised peripheral blood, sampled 28 days after the second AZD1222 dose. The chain joins TRBV19 to TRBJ2-3; 8 bases line up with TRBD1. The sequence was obtained from an adult who received the AZD1222 COVID-19 vaccine. CDR3 coding DNA: TGTGCCAGTTCCCAACAGGGGGATTTCACAGATACGCAGTATTTT. Its translation: CASSQQGDFTDTQYF.